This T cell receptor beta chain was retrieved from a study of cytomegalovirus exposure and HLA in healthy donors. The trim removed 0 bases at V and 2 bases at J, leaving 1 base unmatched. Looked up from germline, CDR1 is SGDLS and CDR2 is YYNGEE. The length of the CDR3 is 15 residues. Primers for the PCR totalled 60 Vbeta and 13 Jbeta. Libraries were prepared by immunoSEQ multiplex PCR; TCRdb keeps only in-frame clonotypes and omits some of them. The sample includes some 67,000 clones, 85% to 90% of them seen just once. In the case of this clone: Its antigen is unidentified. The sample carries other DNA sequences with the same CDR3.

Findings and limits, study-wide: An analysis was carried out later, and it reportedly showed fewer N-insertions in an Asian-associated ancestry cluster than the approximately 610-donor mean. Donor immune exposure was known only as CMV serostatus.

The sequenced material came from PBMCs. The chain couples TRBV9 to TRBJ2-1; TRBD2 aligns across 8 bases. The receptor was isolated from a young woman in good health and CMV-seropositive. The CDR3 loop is CASSVAGGPYNEQFF. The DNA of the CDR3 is TGTGCCAGCAGCGTAGCGGGAGGGCCCTACAATGAGCAGTTCTTC.